This T cell receptor beta chain was identified in a study of blood T cells in healthy people across ages. Unmatched junction bases numbered 7, after V lost 4 bases and J lost 9 bases. Per the germline V gene, CDR1 is SGHRS and CDR2 is YFSETQ. The CDR3 has 13 residues. As to this clonotype: Since the CDR3 does not end with the conserved phenylalanine or tryptophan, this likely comes from a read error.

Combining a sample-barcoded 5' primer with a J-beta primer mix, a second PCR ran for roughly 6 to 12 cycles. MiXCR, applied by TCRdb to the 5' RACE reads, yields one record per CDR3 protein. The sample yields hundreds of thousands of distinct CDR3 sequences, about 21% seen once. The rearrangement joins TRBV5-1 to TRBJ2-1; 7 nucleotides line up with TRBD2. The specimen sequenced was blood. The sequence was collected from a man in his 70s in good health. CDR3 DNA sequence: TGCGCCAGCAGCGAACCGGGGGGTCTTGAGCAGTTCGTC. The encoded protein is CASSEPGGLEQFV.